This T cell receptor beta chain was recorded in a study of a mutant IDH1 vaccine in newly diagnosed glioma. Study overall: Patients arrived already treated with radiotherapy, temozolomide, or both, most having had both.

The CDR3 sequence is 11 residues long. Germline V CDR1 and CDR2: DFQATT, SNEGSKA (reference sequence). V was shortened by 6 bases and J by 7 bases, with 10 bases between the two germline ends. Stated time point: week 5, during vaccination. It was 300 ug of mutant IDH1 20-mer peptide that made up each vaccine dose, given with topical imiquimod. With respect to this clone: Its antigen is unidentified.

Sequencing used immunoSEQ multiplex PCR; TCRdb keeps in-frame clones, though not all of them. The top ten clones hold roughly 0.56% of a sample with tens of thousands of clones, roughly 90% of them seen once. The TCR sequence derives from a woman aged 45-65 years with glioma. V gene TRBV20-1 combines with J gene TRBJ2-1, with D perhaps TRBD1 or TRBD2 (5 bases each). The specimen comprised PBMCs, sampled from a glioma patient whose treatment included an IDH1 peptide vaccine. The CDR3 reads CSAERGNEQFF. The CDR3 bases are TGCAGTGCAGAGAGGGGAAATGAGCAGTTCTTC.